This record looks at one T cell receptor beta chain sequence and its context. Its target antigen remains unknown. Per-base quality was not reported, and no clone a single base away is much larger than it. This specimen belongs to a study of blood T cells in healthy people across ages (dated by TCRdb to 2014 to 2015). Concerning the study at large: In model experiments, roughly one uniquely barcoded TCR beta cDNA molecule per two T cells was captured by template switching. Using deep sequencing normalized with unique cDNA molecular identifiers, the study measured how TCR beta repertoire diversity changes with age. Four age groups were formed from the donors: young (average roughly 15 years), middle-aged (approximately 40), aged (roughly 56) and long-lived (about 75). For two donors (one aged 18 to 29 and one aged 80 or older), the study analyzed two additional independent replicas of 1 million unique cDNA reads from the same blood draw. To avoid experimental bias, donors of different ages were distributed randomly across sequencing lanes. Results and caveats for the whole study, not just this receptor: The long-lived group showed more naive CD4+ T cells, fewer expanded clones and increased TCR diversity than the aged group, suggesting age selection. Bulk unsorted PBMC profiling prevented conclusive comparison of naive and antigen-experienced compartments. As age increased, observed TCR beta diversity per million T cells dropped in a roughly linear way, and a significant reduction was already evident by age approximately 40. The CMV infection status of donors was not known, potentially confounding age-related changes in expanded clonotypes. Observed TCR beta diversity correlated strongly with the percentage of naive T cells measured by flow cytometry. Estimates of total diversity based on one million sequenced T cells were regarded as lower bounds and as underestimates.

Receptor libraries were prepared by 5' RACE. The sequencing machine was an Illumina HiSeq 2500. A second PCR of about 7 to 12 cycles was run with a J-beta primer mix and a sample-barcoded 5' primer. A template-switch 5' adaptor carrying 12 random nucleotides introduced a unique molecular identifier onto each TCR beta cDNA molecule. At least 3 million CDR3-containing paired-end reads were obtained from each sample. All of the RNA was converted into first-strand cDNA using the Mint cDNA synthesis kit, with a TRBC-specific oligonucleotide serving as the primer. Following uracil-DNA glycosylase treatment, all cDNA underwent a first 18-cycle PCR with the universal primers M1SS and BC2_uni_R. As for how the authors treated the data: Normalization of each sample was performed by random selection of 1 million high-quality reads, each carrying a distinct molecular identifier. Reads with shared molecular identifiers were discarded instead of being binned into consensus sequences. CDR3 identification, clonotype clustering and error correction used MiTCR with a Q25 quality threshold and the strictest error-elimination algorithm. A nonparametric unseen species model with Euler transformation was used to estimate lower-bound total TCR beta diversity. TCRdb reworked the public reads: Q25 trimming with fastp, MiXCR clone assembly, productive beta chains retained. CDR3 protein sequences are deduplicated, and each keeps its most common genes and DNA. The V and J calls and clone size are TCRdb's, not the authors'. The sample contains hundreds of thousands of distinct CDR3 sequences, about 28% of them found a single time. Around a sixth of the sample belongs to the ten largest clones.

The donors were roughly 40 Caucasian individuals from Russia, aged 6 to 90 years, who were systemically healthy. Approximately 10 milliliters of peripheral blood were collected from each donor into EDTA-treated Vacutainer tubes. Ficoll-Paque density-gradient centrifugation was used to isolate PBMCs, with at least 6.5 million per sample. Total RNA was extracted from PBMCs with Trizol reagent, with at least 6 micrograms obtained per sample. Naive CD45RAhigh/CD27high T cell percentages were measured by flow cytometry on a PBMC aliquot from every donor. The CDR3 measures 15 amino acids from cysteine to phenylalanine. Only the CDR3 portion is preserved as DNA: 45 bases, with reading frame beginning at the first base. V was cut back by 0 bases and J by 4 bases, leaving a gap of 11 bases between them. CDR1 and CDR2 (LGHNA, YNFKEQ) derive from the germline V gene.

The rearranged segments are TRBV4-2 and TRBJ2-3; the D gene is not confidently resolved. Material for sequencing was blood. This sequence was found in an elderly woman in good health. The CDR3 sequence is CASSQDWRVPDTQYF. The base sequence is TGTGCCAGCAGCCAAGATTGGCGAGTCCCAGATACGCAGTATTTT.